This entry lists 10 T cell receptor beta chains sequenced from one sample in a study of T cells in Graves' hyperthyroidism and ophthalmopathy. Researchers took RNA transcripts and amplified the TCR beta CDR3 regions from them. The study used the HTBI primer set for a first-round RT-PCR of the TCR CDR3. A single record per CDR3 protein comes from TCRdb applying MiXCR to the multiplex PCR reads. The table records roughly 280,000 distinct CDR3 sequences, about 20% of them present only once. The sequenced material came from blood. These receptors were taken from a man younger than 40 with Graves' ophthalmopathy.

This clonotype was seen more than once but under ten times. J is TRBJ2-1 and V is TRBV28, with D perhaps being TRBD1 or TRBD2 (5 bases each). The V end lost 4 bases, the J end lost 6 bases, and 16 bases lay between the germline ends. This CDR3 has 15 residues. In germline, CDR1 is MDHEN, CDR2 SYDVKM. This chain's CDR3 is CASSSRGSGTNEQFF. The DNA for the CDR3 is TGTGCCAGCAGTTCTAGGGGCTCAGGGACCAATGAGCAGTTCTTC.

In this sample, this clonotype turned up a few times. The chain employs TRBV18 and TRBJ2-5, with a possible D match to TRBD1 (6 bases). CDR1 and CDR2 (germline): KGHSH, LQKENI. Trimming removed 4 bases from V and 5 bases from J, with 17 bases in between. CDR3 length equals 15 residues. The CDR3 loop reads CASSQHPGARETQYF. The DNA of the CDR3 is TGTGCCAGCTCACAACACCCAGGGGCACGCGAGACCCAGTACTTC.

Note on this clonotype: A junction end diverges from the germline sequence, so it may reflect a read error. The chain is built from TRBV7-9 and TRBJ1-3; D gene unclear. In germline, CDR1 is SEHNR, CDR2 FQNEAQ (reference sequence). The CDR3 is 14 amino acids. The CDR3, as DNA: TGTGCCAGCAGCCCGGATAAAGTGGGAAACGCCATATATTTT. Encoded protein: CASSPDKVGNAIYF.

The rearrangement joins TRBV6-2 or TRBV6-3 to TRBJ1-2, with a weak D call TRBD1 (6 bases). Germline V lookup: CDR1 MNHEY, CDR2 SVGEGT. This CDR3 is built from 12 residues. Deletions cut 7 bases from V and 8 bases from J, with 14 bases between. The CDR3 here is CASNQQGRGYTF. The CDR3, as DNA: TGTGCCAGCAATCAACAGGGAAGGGGCTACACCTTC.

There are a few counts of this clonotype. The CDR3 region has the DNA TGTGCCAGCAGCGGACAGGGGCGTGAAAAACTGTTTTTT. This encodes CASSGQGREKLFF. The gene calls are TRBV9 and TRBJ1-4; the match to TRBD1 covers 8 bases. The CDR3 spans 13 residues. V dropped 3 bases and J dropped 7; count of bases not matched to a gene: 2. Germline assignment: CDR1 SGDLS and CDR2 YYNGEE.

This clonotype was recorded many times. The chain couples TRBV30 to TRBJ1-1; D remains ambiguous. Trimming removed 8 bases at V and 5 bases at J, with 15 bases between. In germline, CDR1 is GTSNPN, CDR2 SVGIG (reference sequence). CDR3 length: 12 residues. CDR3 in DNA: TGTGCCCTTCGGTCGATGGGAACTGAAGCTTTCTTT. It encodes CALRSMGTEAFF.

This clonotype was recorded a few times. This chain links TRBV28 with TRBJ1-6; D uncertain. Germline CDR1 and CDR2: MDHEN and SYDVKM. There are 12 residues in the CDR3. The ends were cut back, 6 bases at V and 9 bases at J, with 9 bases in the middle. The CDR3 loop is CASRSGSSPLHF. In DNA form, the CDR3 reads TGTGCCAGCAGGAGCGGCAGTTCACCCCTCCACTTT.

This clonotype was seen more than once but under ten times. The V call is TRBV5-8, the J call TRBJ2-3; 11 positions agree with TRBD2. The CDR3 has 18 amino acids. With 4 bases clipped from V and 6 bases from J, the junction kept 16 bases outside the gene matches. The germline gives CDR1 SGHTS, CDR2 YDEGEE. Written as DNA, the CDR3 is TGTGCCAGCAGCCCGAATCTTTATGGACTAGCGGGTTTGGATACGCAGTATTTT. Translating gives CASSPNLYGLAGLDTQYF.

J is TRBJ2-7 and V is TRBV7-9; tentatively, D is TRBD1 (7 bases). The CDR3 is 16 residues long. V dropped 2 bases and J dropped 2 bases, with 16 bases sitting between them. Looked up from germline, CDR1 is SEHNR and CDR2 is FQNEAQ (reference sequence). DNA for the CDR3: TGTGCCAGCAGCTTAATCGGCGGGGACAGACCCTACGAGCAGTACTTC. It codes for CASSLIGGDRPYEQYF.

This clonotype was seen more than once but under ten times. The V call is TRBV9, the J call TRBJ2-2; 16 nucleotides agree with TRBD2. V was pared by 4 bases and J by 4 bases, with 4 bases of the junction left unmatched. CDR1 is SGDLS and CDR2 is YYNGEE in the germline V gene. This CDR3 is built from 17 residues. The CDR3 nucleotides are TGTGCCAGCAGCAGGGGACTAGCGGGAGGGACCACCGGGGAGCTGTTTTTT. This gives the protein CASSRGLAGGTTGELFF. Drawing the rest from reference TRBV9 and TRBJ2-2, the complete variable domain is DSGVTQTPKHLITATGQRVTLRCSPRSGDLSVYWYQQSLDQGLQFLIQYYNGEERAKGNILERFSAQQFPDLHSELNLSSLELGDSALYFCASSRGLAGGTTGELFFGEGSRLTVL.